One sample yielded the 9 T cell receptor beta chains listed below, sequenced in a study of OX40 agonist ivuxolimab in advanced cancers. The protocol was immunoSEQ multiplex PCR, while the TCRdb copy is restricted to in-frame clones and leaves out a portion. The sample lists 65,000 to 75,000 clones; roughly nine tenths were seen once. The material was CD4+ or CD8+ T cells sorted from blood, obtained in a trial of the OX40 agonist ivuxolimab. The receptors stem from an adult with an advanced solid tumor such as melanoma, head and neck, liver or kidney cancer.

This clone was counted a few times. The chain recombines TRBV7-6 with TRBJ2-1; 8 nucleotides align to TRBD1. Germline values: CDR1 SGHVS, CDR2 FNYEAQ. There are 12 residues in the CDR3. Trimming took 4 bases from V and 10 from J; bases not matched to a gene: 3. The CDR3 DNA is TGTGCCAGCAGCTCCAGGACAGGGGAGCAGTTCTTC. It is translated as CASSSRTGEQFF.

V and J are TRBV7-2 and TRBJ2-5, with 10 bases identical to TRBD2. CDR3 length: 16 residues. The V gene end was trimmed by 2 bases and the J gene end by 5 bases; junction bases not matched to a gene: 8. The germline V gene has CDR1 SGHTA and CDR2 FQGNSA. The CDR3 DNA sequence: TGTGCCAGCAGCTTATACGTGAGCGGGAGGGGGGAGACCCAGTACTTC. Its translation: CASSLYVSGRGETQYF.

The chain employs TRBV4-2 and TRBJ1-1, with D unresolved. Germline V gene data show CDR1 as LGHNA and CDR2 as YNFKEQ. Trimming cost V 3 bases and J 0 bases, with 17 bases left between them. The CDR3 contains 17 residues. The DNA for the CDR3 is TGTGCCAGCAGCCACCCAAGGGTCGGCGGAATGAACACTGAAGCTTTCTTT. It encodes CASSHPRVGGMNTEAFF.

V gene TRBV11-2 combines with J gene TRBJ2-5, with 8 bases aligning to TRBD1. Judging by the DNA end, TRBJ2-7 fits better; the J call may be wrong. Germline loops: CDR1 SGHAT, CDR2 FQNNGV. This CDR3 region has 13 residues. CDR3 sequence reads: CASSGRTGSEQYF. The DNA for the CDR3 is TGTGCCAGCAGCGGGCGGACAGGGAGCGAGCAGTACTTC.

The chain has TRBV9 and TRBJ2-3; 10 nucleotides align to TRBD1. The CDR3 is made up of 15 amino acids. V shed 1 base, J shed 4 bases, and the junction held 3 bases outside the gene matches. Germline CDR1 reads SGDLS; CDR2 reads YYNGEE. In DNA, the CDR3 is TGTGCCAGCAGCGTACGTGGGACAGGGGCAGATACGCAGTATTTT. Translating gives CASSVRGTGADTQYF.

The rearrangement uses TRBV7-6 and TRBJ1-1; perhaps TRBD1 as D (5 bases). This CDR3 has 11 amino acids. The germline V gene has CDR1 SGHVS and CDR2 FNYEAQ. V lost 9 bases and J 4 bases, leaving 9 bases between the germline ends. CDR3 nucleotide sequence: TGTGCCAGGGGGGGTACCACTGAAGCTTTCTTT. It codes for CARGGTTEAFF. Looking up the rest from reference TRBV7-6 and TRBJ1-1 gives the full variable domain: GAGVSQSPRYKVTKRGQDVALRCDPISGHVSLYWYRQALGQGPEFLTYFNYEAQQDKSGLPNDRFSAERPEGSISTLTIQRTEQRDSAMYRCARGGTTEAFFGQGTRLTVV.

CDR3 bases: TGCGCCAGCAGCACACAGGGGGCTACCACTGAAGCTTTCTTT. Translated: CASSTQGATTEAFF. The chain is built from TRBV5-1 and TRBJ1-1, with 9 bases aligning to TRBD1. Germline lookup yields CDR1 SGHRS and CDR2 YFSETQ. V dropped 4 bases and J dropped 4; count of bases not matched to a gene: 5. This CDR3 contains 14 residues.

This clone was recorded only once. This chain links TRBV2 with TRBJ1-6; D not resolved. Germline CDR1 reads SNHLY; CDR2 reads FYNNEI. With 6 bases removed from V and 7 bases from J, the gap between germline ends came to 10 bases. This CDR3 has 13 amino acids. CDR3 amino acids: CASSGYPNSPLHF. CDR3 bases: TGTGCCAGCAGCGGGTATCCGAATTCACCCCTCCACTTT.

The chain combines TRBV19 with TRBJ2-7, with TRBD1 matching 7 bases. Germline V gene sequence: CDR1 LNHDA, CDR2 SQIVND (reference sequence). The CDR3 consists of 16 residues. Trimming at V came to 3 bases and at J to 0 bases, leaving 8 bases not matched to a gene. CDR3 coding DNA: TGTGCCAGTAGTATTGGACAGGCCTTCCACTCCTACGAGCAGTACTTC. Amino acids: CASSIGQAFHSYEQYF. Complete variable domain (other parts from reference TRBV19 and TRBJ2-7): DGGITQSPKYLFRKEGQNVTLSCEQNLNHDAMYWYRQDPGQGLRLIYYSQIVNDFQKGDIAEGYSVSREKKESFPLTVTSAQKNPTAFYLCASSIGQAFHSYEQYFGPGTRLTVT.